The 18 T cell receptor beta chains below were found in one sample sequenced in a study of STAT5B mutations in CD4+ large granular lymphocyte leukemia. TCRdb keeps only in-frame clones here, not all; method: immunoSEQ multiplex PCR. The sample holds 30,000 to 40,000 clones, 69% seen once. What was sequenced was CD4+ T cells from blood buffy coats. These receptors came from a human donor in good health.

The chain has TRBV18 and TRBJ1-1, with D unresolved. The germline V gene has CDR1 KGHSH and CDR2 LQKENI. The CDR3 consists of 15 residues. V was pared by 6 bases and J by 0 bases, with 14 bases between. The CDR3, as DNA: TGTGCCAGCTCTCCTCCCGGGAGATTGAACACTGAAGCTTTCTTT. Protein product: CASSPPGRLNTEAFF.

V usage is TRBV28 and J usage is TRBJ1-6, with 10 positions matching TRBD1. Trimming took 4 bases from V and 6 from J; bases not matched to a gene: 9. The CDR3 totals 17 residues. Germline lookup yields CDR1 MDHEN and CDR2 SYDVKM. This CDR3 is CASSSPGQGRSNSPLHF. Written as DNA, the CDR3 is TGTGCCAGCAGTTCGCCGGGACAGGGGCGAAGTAATTCACCCCTCCACTTT.

The CDR3 is CASSLAHTSGSYEQYF. The CDR3 region has the DNA TGTGCCAGCAGCTTAGCCCATACATCTGGCTCCTACGAGCAGTACTTC. The chain is built from TRBV7-2 and TRBJ2-7; D not certain. Trimming pared 0 bases from V and 0 bases from J, leaving 12 bases between. Germline CDR1 SGHTA, CDR2 FQGNSA. This CDR3 has 16 residues. Variable domain in full (rest from reference TRBV7-2 and TRBJ2-7): GAGVSQSPSNKVTEKGKDVELRCDPISGHTALYWYRQSLGQGLEFLIYFQGNSAPDKSGLPSDRFSAERTGGSVSTLTIQRTQQEDSAVYLCASSLAHTSGSYEQYFGPGTRLTVT.

This sequence joins TRBV29-1 and TRBJ1-5, with D possibly matching TRBD1 (5 bases). Germline loops: CDR1 SQVTM, CDR2 ANQGSEA. This CDR3 region has 13 residues. Trimming took off 1 base at V and 7 bases at J, with 11 bases between the two ends. CDR3: CSVEAGPFQPQHF. The CDR3 coding sequence is TGCAGCGTTGAAGCAGGGCCCTTCCAGCCCCAGCATTTT.

The V gene is TRBV6-6, the J gene TRBJ1-5, with a tentative D call TRBD1 (6 bases). The CDR3 is 15 amino acids. The V gene lost 4 bases and the J gene lost 0 bases, with 10 bases spanning the gap. The germline V gene has CDR1 MNHNY and CDR2 SVGAGI (reference sequence). The CDR3 region is CASSFPRGSNQPQHF. In DNA form, the CDR3 reads TGTGCCAGCAGTTTTCCCAGGGGTAGCAATCAGCCCCAGCATTTT.

The J gene is TRBJ2-3, the V gene TRBV5-5; D is ambiguous. Trimming removed 2 bases from V and 5 bases from J, with 18 bases in between. From germline, CDR1 is SGHKS and CDR2 YYEKEE (reference sequence). The CDR3 runs to 16 residues. CDR3 DNA: TGTGCCAGCAGCTTATTGATGATCCCACACGGAGATACGCAGTATTTT. It codes for CASSLLMIPHGDTQYF.

The chain carries TRBV6-5 and TRBJ2-7; tentatively, D is TRBD1 or TRBD2 (5 bases each). The germline V gene encodes CDR1 MNHEY and CDR2 SVGAGI. The CDR3 has 15 amino acids. V shed 5 bases and J shed 4 bases, with 18 bases lying between them. For the CDR3, the DNA is TGTGCCAGCAGTACCTCTGGGGGAACAGGATACGAGCAGTACTTC. This translates into CASSTSGGTGYEQYF.

This rearrangement joins TRBV13 to TRBJ1-4, with no clear D. Germline CDR1 is PRHDT and CDR2 is FYEKMQ (reference sequence). Trimming removed 6 bases from V and 8 bases from J, with 13 bases in between. CDR3 length: 13 residues. The CDR3, as DNA: TGTGCCAGCAGACGCCCGGGAGGGGAAAAACTGTTTTTT. It yields the protein CASRRPGGEKLFF.

This chain joins TRBV4-3 and TRBJ2-5; D not certain. The CDR3 consists of 13 residues. Trimming stripped 0 bases from V and 5 bases from J, with 7 bases between. Germline V gene data show CDR1 as LGHNA and CDR2 as YSLEER. The CDR3: CASSQDLWETQYF. CDR3 bases: TGCGCCAGCAGCCAAGATCTTTGGGAGACCCAGTACTTC.

This clone was observed once. This chain joins TRBV5-6 and TRBJ2-7; a weak D match, TRBD2 (5 bases). Deletions cut 2 bases from V and 0 bases from J, with 15 bases between. Germline CDR1 and CDR2: SGHDT and YYEEEE. CDR3 length: 16 amino acids. The CDR3 DNA reads as TGTGCCAGCAGCTTTTATCGCGGGCACAGCTCCTACGAGCAGTACTTC. Protein: CASSFYRGHSSYEQYF.

This clone was counted between two and nine times. The chain joins TRBV21-1 to TRBJ1-5; TRBD1, the table's D call, was not compared with the DNA. TRBV21-1 is labeled a pseudogene. The CDR3 loop spans 17 amino acids. The CDR3 nucleotides are TGTGCCAGCAGCAAATACCCCTTACAGGGGGCTGACCAGCCCCAGCATTTT. Translated: CASSKYPLQGADQPQHF.

This rearrangement joins TRBV9 to TRBJ2-5, with 11 bases matching TRBD2. CDR1 is SGDLS, CDR2 YYNGEE, per germline. This CDR3 has 17 amino acids. The V gene end was trimmed by 0 bases and the J gene end by 5 bases; junction bases not matched to a gene: 9. In DNA, the CDR3 is TGTGCCAGCAGCGTAGGTCGACTAGCGGGATCGCCGGAGACCCAGTACTTC. As protein: CASSVGRLAGSPETQYF.

The rearrangement uses TRBV10-1 and TRBJ1-2; tentatively, D is TRBD1 (6 bases). This CDR3 region has 14 residues. V was trimmed by 6 bases and J by 0 bases, leaving 11 bases between them. From germline, CDR1 is WNHNN and CDR2 SYGVQD (reference sequence). CDR3 nucleotides: TGCGCCAGCAGACAAGGGGGTTCTAACTATGGCTACACCTTC. Protein: CASRQGGSNYGYTF.

The chain employs TRBV4-1 and TRBJ1-6; D remains ambiguous. The length of the CDR3 is 13 residues. CDR1 and CDR2 from the germline V gene are MGHRA and YSYEKL. V was trimmed by 3 bases and J by 6 bases, leaving 6 bases between them. CDR3 nucleotides: TGCGCCAGCAGCCATGAGCTTAATTCACCCCTCCACTTT. This encodes CASSHELNSPLHF.

This clone has just a few counts. This chain joins TRBV5-1 and TRBJ2-5; tentatively, D is TRBD1 (5 bases). The CDR3 covers 14 residues. CDR1 and CDR2 (germline): SGHRS, YFSETQ. V dropped 4 bases and J dropped 3 bases, with 13 bases sitting between them. The CDR3 region is CASSLQGSEETQYF. The CDR3 DNA reads as TGCGCCAGCAGCCTCCAGGGAAGTGAAGAGACCCAGTACTTC.

The gene calls are TRBV28 and TRBJ1-5; D unresolved. The germline V gene encodes CDR1 MDHEN and CDR2 SYDVKM. Deletions cut 3 bases from V and 8 bases from J, with 17 bases between. The CDR3 loop spans 15 amino acids. This CDR3 reads CASSFRVEVKKPQHF. The CDR3, as DNA: TGTGCCAGCAGTTTCCGAGTAGAGGTCAAGAAGCCCCAGCATTTT.

The J gene is TRBJ2-2, the V gene TRBV2; unclear D gene. The CDR3 runs to 14 residues. From germline, CDR1 is SNHLY and CDR2 FYNNEI. Trimming removed 6 bases from V and 3 bases from J, with 11 bases in between. The CDR3 loop reads CASRDDPYTGELFF. The CDR3 coding sequence is TGTGCCAGCAGAGACGACCCATACACCGGGGAGCTGTTTTTT.

The chain has TRBV6-5 and TRBJ1-1; no definite D call. CDR3 length equals 13 residues. The ends were cut back, 0 bases at V and 5 bases at J, with 7 bases in the middle. In germline, CDR1 is MNHEY, CDR2 SVGAGI. CDR3 bases: TGTGCCAGCAGTTACTCCCGGAGGACTGAAGCTTTCTTT. It translates to CASSYSRRTEAFF.